This entry concerns a single T cell receptor beta chain. The clone's antigen remains unknown. No much larger clone is present one base from it, and per-base qualities are unavailable. One collaborating source in Seattle enrolled patients during active infection and followed them longitudinally through the course of disease. Collaborating institutions collected whole blood in K2EDTA tubes following their own protocols. For TCRbeta analysis, collaborators shipped samples in one of three forms: frozen whole blood, isolated PBMCs, or DNA extracted from either of those sample types. TCRbeta CDR3 regions were amplified from genomic DNA by means of the immunoSEQ Assay, a bias-controlled multiplex PCR. The study's own analysis went as follows. Nucleated cell counts per sample were estimated from amplification of reference gene primers within the assay. Sequence reads were collapsed and filtered to measure the absolute abundance of every unique TCRbeta CDR3 rearrangement. For each sample, productive Simpson clonality was calculated as the square root of Simpson's diversity index across productive rearrangements. Imported from immuneACCESS, the table was reduced by TCRdb to in-frame sequences with V and J called. These copies leave out some clones; in studies compared against another copy, an unresolved V gene accounts for under half, and the cause of the remainder is not known. D and trimming were read from the DNA, whereas the V and J calls and clone size are those reported in that table. The sample yields over 60,000 clones; 83% were counted once. Jointly, the top ten make up about 9.4% of the sample.

CDR1 SGHTS and CDR2 YDEGEE are derived from the germline V gene. V has 2 bases trimmed and J has 1 base trimmed; junction bases matching no gene number 1. The CDR3, cysteine through phenylalanine, is 16 amino acids long. Of the read, only the CDR3 DNA is kept; its 48 bases are in frame from base 1. This specimen belongs to a study of blood T cell repertoires in COVID-19 (dated by TCRdb to the early 2020s). Regarding the research as a whole: Samples from collaborators originated in the United States, Italy and Spain and spanned both the acute and convalescent phases of COVID-19. A de-identified subject ID, COVID-19 status, age in years and sex were almost always included in the sample metadata. The dataset comprised deeply sampled blood TCRbeta repertoires from subjects exposed to, actively infected with, or recovered from COVID-19. Where HLA class I and class II types were available, the types were taken from metadata supplied by the sample provider, not from assay-based typing. The prospective study material was composed of cDNA or gDNA derived from T cells, B-cell-depleted T cells, or PBMCs. A freely available public database, intended as a resource for researchers studying the immune response to SARS-CoV-2, is where the repertoires were released. Samples were obtained from the ongoing ImmuneRACE study (first 160 participants) and from 1,254 subjects provided by 6 global collaborators.

What the study reported, not specific to this receptor: The amount of clinical and demographic metadata varied by source and participant and was provided uncurated.

The TCR was taken from a man in his fifties or sixties with COVID-19, enrolled during active disease. This chain joins TRBV5-8 to TRBJ2-3; TRBD2 aligns with 13 central bases. The sample taken for sequencing was peripheral blood. The DNA sequence reads TGTGCCAGCAGCTTAGGACTAGCGGGAGGCACAGATACGCAGTATTTT. It codes for CASSLGLAGGTDTQYF.